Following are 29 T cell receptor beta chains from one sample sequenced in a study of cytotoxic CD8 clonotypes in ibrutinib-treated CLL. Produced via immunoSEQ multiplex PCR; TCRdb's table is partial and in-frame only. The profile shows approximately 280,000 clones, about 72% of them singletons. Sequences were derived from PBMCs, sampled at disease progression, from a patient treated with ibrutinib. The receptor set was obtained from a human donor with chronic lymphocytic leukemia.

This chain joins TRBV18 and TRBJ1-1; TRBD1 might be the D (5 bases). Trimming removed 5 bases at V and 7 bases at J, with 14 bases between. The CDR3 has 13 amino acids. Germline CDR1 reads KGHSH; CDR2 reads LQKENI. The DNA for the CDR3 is TGTGCCAGCTCAGTGTGGGAAGGGGTTGAAGCTTTCTTT. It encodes CASSVWEGVEAFF.

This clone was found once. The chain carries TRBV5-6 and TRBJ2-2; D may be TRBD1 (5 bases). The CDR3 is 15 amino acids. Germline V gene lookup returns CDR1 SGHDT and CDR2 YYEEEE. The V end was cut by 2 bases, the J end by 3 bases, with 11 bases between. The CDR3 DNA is TGTGCCAGCAGCTTCGAGACAGCCTACACCGGGGAGCTGTTTTTT. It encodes CASSFETAYTGELFF.

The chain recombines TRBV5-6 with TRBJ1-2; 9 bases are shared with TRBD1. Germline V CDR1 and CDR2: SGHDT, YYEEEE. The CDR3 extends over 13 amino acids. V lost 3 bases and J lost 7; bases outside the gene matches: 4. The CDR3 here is CASSWTGVGGYTF. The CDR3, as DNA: TGTGCCAGCAGCTGGACAGGGGTAGGTGGCTACACCTTC.

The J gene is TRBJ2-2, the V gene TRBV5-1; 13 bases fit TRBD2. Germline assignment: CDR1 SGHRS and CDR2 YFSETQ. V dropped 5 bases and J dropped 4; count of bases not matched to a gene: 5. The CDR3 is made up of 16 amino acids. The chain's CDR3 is CASRGLAGRVTGELFF. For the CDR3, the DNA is TGCGCCAGCAGGGGACTAGCGGGGCGCGTCACCGGGGAGCTGTTTTTT. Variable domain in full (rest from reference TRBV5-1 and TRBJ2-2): KAGVTQTPRYLIKTRGQQVTLSCSPISGHRSVSWYQQTPGQGLQFLFEYFSETQRNKGNFPGRFSGRQFSNSRSEMNVSTLELGDSALYLCASRGLAGRVTGELFFGEGSRLTVL.

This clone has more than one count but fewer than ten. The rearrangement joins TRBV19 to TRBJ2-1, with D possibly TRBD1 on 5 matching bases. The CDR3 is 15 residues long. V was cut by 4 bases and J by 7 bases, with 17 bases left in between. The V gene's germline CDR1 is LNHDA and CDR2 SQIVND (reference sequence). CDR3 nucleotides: TGTGCCAGTAGTACACAGGACCGGAACATTAATGAGCAGTTCTTC. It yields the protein CASSTQDRNINEQFF.

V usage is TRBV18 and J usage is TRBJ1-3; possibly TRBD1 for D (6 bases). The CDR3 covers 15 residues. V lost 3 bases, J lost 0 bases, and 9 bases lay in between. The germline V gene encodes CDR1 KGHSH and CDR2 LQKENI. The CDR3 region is CASSPTGSSGNTIYF. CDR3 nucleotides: TGTGCCAGCTCACCCACAGGGTCCTCTGGAAACACCATATATTTT.

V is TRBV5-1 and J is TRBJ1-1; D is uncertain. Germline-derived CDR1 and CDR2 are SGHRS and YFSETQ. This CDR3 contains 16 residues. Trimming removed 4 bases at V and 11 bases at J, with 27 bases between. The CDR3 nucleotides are TGCGCCAGCAGCCGCGCTGGGGAGGGTTGCCTCGACCCGGCTTTCTTT. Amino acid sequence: CASSRAGEGCLDPAFF.

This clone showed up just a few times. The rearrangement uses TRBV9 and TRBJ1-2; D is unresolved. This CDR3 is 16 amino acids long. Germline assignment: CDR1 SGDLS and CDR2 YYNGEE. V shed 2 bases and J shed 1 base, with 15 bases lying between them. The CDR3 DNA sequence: TGTGCCAGCAGCGTCCCAACGGGAGTTCGTAACTATGGCTACACCTTC. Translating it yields CASSVPTGVRNYGYTF.

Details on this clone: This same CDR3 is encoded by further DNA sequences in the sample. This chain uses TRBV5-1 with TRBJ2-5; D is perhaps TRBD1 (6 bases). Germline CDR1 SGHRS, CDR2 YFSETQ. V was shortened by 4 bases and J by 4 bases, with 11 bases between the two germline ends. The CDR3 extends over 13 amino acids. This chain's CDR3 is CASSTWTVETQYF. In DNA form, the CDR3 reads TGCGCCAGCAGCACCTGGACAGTAGAGACCCAGTACTTC.

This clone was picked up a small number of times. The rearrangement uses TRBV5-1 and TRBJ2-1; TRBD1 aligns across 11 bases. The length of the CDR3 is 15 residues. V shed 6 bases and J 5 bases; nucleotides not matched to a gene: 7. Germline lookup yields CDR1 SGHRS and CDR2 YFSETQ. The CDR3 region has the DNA TGCGCCAGCATCCAGGACAGGGGGCCGAACAATGAGCAGTTCTTC. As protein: CASIQDRGPNNEQFF.

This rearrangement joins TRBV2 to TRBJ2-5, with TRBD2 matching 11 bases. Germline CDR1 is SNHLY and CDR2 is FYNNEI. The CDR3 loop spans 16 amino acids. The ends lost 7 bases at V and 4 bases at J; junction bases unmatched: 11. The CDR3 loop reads CASIRLAGTLGETQYF. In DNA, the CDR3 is TGTGCCAGCATACGACTAGCGGGAACTTTGGGAGAGACCCAGTACTTC.

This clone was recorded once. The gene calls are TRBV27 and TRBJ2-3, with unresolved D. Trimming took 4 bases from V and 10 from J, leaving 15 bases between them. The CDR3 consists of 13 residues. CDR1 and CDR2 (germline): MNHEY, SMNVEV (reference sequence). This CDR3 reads CASSSTMDGPQYF. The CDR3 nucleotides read TGTGCCAGCAGTTCCACAATGGACGGCCCGCAGTATTTT.

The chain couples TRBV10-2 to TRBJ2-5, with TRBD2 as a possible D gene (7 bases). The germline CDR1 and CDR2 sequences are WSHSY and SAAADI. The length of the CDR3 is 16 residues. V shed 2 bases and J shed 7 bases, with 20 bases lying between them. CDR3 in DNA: TGCGCCAGCAGTGAGAGGGGGGGGTCCGGCCCATGGACCCAGTACTTC. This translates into CASSERGGSGPWTQYF.

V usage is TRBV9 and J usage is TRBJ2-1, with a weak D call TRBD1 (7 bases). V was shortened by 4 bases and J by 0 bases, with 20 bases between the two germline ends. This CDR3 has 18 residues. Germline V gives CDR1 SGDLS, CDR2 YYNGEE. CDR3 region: CASSPPRGDPSSYNEQFF. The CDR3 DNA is TGTGCCAGCAGCCCTCCCAGGGGGGACCCCAGCTCCTACAATGAGCAGTTCTTC.

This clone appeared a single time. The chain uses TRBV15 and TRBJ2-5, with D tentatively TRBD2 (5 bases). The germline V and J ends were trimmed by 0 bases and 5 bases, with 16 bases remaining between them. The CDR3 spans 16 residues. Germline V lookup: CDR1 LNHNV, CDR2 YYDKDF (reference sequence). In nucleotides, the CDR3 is TGTGCCACCAGCAGAGATCGGATCGCCGGAGGCGAGACCCAGTACTTC. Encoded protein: CATSRDRIAGGETQYF.

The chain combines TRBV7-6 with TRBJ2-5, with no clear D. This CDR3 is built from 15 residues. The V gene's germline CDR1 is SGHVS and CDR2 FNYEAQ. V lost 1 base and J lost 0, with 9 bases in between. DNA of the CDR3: TGTGCCAGCAGCTTAGGGCGGTCTTACCAAGAGACCCAGTACTTC. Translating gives CASSLGRSYQETQYF.

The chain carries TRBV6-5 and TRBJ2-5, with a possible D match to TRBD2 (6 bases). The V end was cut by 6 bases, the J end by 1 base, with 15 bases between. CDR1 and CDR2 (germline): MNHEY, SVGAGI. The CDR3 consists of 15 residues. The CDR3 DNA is TGTGCCAGCAGCGGGAGTTCATTCGCCCAAGAGACCCAGTACTTC. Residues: CASSGSSFAQETQYF.

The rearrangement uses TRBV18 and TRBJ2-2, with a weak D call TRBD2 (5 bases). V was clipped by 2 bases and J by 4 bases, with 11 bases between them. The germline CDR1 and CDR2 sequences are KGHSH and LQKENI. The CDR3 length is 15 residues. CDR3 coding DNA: TGTGCCAGCTCACCAGGGTTACGGGGCACCGGGGAGCTGTTTTTT. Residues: CASSPGLRGTGELFF.

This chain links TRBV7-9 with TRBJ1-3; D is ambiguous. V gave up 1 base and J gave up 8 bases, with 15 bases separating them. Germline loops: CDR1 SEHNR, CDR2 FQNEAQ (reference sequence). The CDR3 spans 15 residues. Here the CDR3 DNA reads TGTGCCAGCAGCTTAGACGCAGGCCCCGGGGACACCATATATTTT. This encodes CASSLDAGPGDTIYF.

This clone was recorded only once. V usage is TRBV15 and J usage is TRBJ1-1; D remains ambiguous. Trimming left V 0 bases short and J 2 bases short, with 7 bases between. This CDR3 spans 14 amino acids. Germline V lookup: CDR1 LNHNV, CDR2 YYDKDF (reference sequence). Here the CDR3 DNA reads TGTGCCACCAGCAGAGATCTAACTAACACTGAAGCTTTCTTT. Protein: CATSRDLTNTEAFF.

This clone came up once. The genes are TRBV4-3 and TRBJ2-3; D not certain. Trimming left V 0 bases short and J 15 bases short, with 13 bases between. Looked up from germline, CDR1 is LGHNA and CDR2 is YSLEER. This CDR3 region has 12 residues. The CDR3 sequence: CASSQDRASQYF. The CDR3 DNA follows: TGCGCCAGCAGCCAAGATAGGGCGAGTCAATATTTT.

The CDR3 loop is CASSPTPGGTPLHF. The DNA for the CDR3 is TGTGCCAGCAGCCCCACGCCAGGGGGTACACCCCTCCACTTT. The chain has TRBV7-2 and TRBJ1-6; 7 bases are a match to TRBD1. CDR1 is SGHTA, CDR2 FQGNSA, per germline. The CDR3 has 14 residues. V shed 5 bases and J 11 bases; nucleotides not matched to a gene: 9.

CDR3 in DNA: TGCGCCAGTAGCGACACCGGGACAGTCAAAGAGACCCAGTACTTC. Translating gives CASSDTGTVKETQYF. This rearrangement joins TRBV4-3 to TRBJ2-5; 7 positions match TRBD1. The junction had 13 bases not matched to a gene; V was cut back by 9 bases and J by 3 bases. This CDR3 region has 15 residues. Per the germline V gene, CDR1 is LGHNA and CDR2 is YSLEER.

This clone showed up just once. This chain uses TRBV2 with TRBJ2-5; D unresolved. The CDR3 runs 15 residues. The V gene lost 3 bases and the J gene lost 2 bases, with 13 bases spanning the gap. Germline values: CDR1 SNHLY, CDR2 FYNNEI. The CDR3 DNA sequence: TGTGCCAGCAGTGATTACCGCAAGTCTCAAGAGACCCAGTACTTC. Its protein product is CASSDYRKSQETQYF. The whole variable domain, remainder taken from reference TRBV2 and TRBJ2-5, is EPEVTQTPSHQVTQMGQEVILRCVPISNHLYFYWYRQILGQKVEFLVSFYNNEISEKSEIFDDQFSVERPDGSNFTLKIRSTKLEDSAMYFCASSDYRKSQETQYFGPGTRLLVL.

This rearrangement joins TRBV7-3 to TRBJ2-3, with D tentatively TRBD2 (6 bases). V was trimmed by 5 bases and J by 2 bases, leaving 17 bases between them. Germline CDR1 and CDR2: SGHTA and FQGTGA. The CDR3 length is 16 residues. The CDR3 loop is CASSTRGGGITDTQYF. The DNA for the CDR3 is TGTGCCAGCAGCACCCGAGGAGGAGGGATCACAGATACGCAGTATTTT.

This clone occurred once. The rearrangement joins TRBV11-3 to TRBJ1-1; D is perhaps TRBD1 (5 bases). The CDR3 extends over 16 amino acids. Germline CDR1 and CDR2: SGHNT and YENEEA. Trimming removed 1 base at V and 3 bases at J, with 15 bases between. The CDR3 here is CASSLGYRGVDTEAFF. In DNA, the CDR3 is TGTGCCAGCAGCTTAGGCTACCGGGGGGTGGACACTGAAGCTTTCTTT.

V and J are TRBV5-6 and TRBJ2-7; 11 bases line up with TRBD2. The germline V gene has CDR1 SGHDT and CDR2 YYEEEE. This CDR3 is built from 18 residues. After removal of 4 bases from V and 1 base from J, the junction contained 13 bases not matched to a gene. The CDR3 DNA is TGTGCCAGCAGCCCTCGCTATTTACTAGCGGGAGTATCCTACGAGCAGTACTTC. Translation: CASSPRYLLAGVSYEQYF.

CDR3: CSALADEQFF. The CDR3 bases are TGCAGTGCTTTGGCCGATGAGCAGTTCTTC. This chain links TRBV20-1 with TRBJ2-1; D not certain. With 5 bases removed from V and 8 bases from J, the gap between germline ends came to 7 bases. This CDR3 has 10 residues. CDR1 is DFQATT, CDR2 SNEGSKA, per germline (reference sequence).

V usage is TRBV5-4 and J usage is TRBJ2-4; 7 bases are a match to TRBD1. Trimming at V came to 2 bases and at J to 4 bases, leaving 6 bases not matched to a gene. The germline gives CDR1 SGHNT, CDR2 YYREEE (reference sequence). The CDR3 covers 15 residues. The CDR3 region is CASSLRQGQKNIQYF. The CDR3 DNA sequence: TGTGCCAGCAGCTTAAGACAGGGTCAGAAAAACATTCAGTACTTC.